This TCR beta chain was retrieved from a study of T cells in Graves' hyperthyroidism and ophthalmopathy. At the level of the study: Upon initial diagnosis and before any treatment, peripheral blood was collected.

The length of the CDR3 is 18 residues. Germline CDR1 reads SGHDN; CDR2 reads FVKESK. V shed 0 bases and J shed 4 bases, with 19 bases lying between them. Exclusion criteria comprised uncontrolled infection, other autoimmune disease, pregnancy or lactation. Using around 10 ml of fresh peripheral blood, PBMCs were prepared. Using RNA transcripts as the source, TCR beta CDR3 regions were amplified. HTBI primers drove first-round RT-PCR of the TCR CDR3. TCRdb reprocessed the multiplex PCR reads via MiXCR and lists one record per CDR3 protein. Here the sample spans approximately 350,000 distinct CDR3 sequences, 13% to 15% being singletons.

The chain employs TRBV14 and TRBJ2-1; weak D call: TRBD2 (6 bases). This sequence originates from a woman aged 55-69 years with Graves' ophthalmopathy. Sequencing was carried out using blood. CDR3 coding DNA: TGTGCCAGCAGCCAAGACAAGGGAACGGGACTTCAATACAATGAGCAGTTCTTC. Its protein is CASSQDKGTGLQYNEQFF.